This T cell receptor beta chain was retrieved from a study of identical twins. TCRdb processed the 5' RACE reads anew with MiXCR; each CDR3 protein has one entry. The sample has approximately 500,000 distinct CDR3 sequences; roughly 26% are singletons. The CDR3 extends over 15 amino acids. J lost 1 base, V lost 6 bases, and 7 bases had no gene match. CDR1 and CDR2 (germline): SNHLY, FYNNEI. This clonotype was seen only a few times. These data also formed part of another study, on T cells expressing NK-cell markers.

Input material: CD4+ T cells sorted from blood. This sequence originates from a woman younger than 30 in good health. The V gene is TRBV2, the J gene TRBJ2-7; 9 nucleotides line up with TRBD1. The CDR3 region is CASRVQGARSYEQYF. The CDR3 DNA sequence: TGTGCCAGCAGAGTACAGGGGGCGAGGTCCTACGAGCAGTACTTC.